Sequencing of this T cell receptor (beta chain) was carried out in a study of shared clonotypes between healthy human individuals (dated by TCRdb to 2020 to 2022). Notes on the research overall: The cohort comprised two women and a few men aged 18 to 49 years. Libraries were prepared and TCR repertoires were sequenced by different laboratories using diverse techniques, in order to increase sequencing depth and limit assay-specific biases. For each donor, three plates each were used for CD4 naive and CD4 memory, two plates were used for CD8 naive, and one plate was used for CD8 memory. The study deeply sequenced blood TCR repertoires of five healthy adults to estimate repertoire size and the extent of clonotype sharing between individuals. Each donor's leukapheresis produced roughly between about 0.9 and 9.5 billion PBMCs.

The donors were healthy, HIV-negative adults who had no recently reported acute infections or vaccinations. Every donor was a Caucasian adult living in Nashville, Tennessee, USA. CD4+ T cells were enriched by magnetic negative selection; naive cells were then positively selected on CD45RA, and the negative fraction formed the memory subset. Blood was obtained by leukapheresis, after which PBMCs were separated by Ficoll-Histopaque density gradient centrifugation and cryopreserved in liquid nitrogen vapor phase. Analytical flow cytometry was used to check the purity and quantity of every magnetically sorted T cell population. From each sorted fraction, genomic DNA was isolated and quantified by UV absorbance on a Nanodrop 2000c. CDR3 length: 13 amino acids, cysteine to phenylalanine. Just CDR3 DNA is preserved here, 39 bases in frame from base 1. V loses 6 bases at its end and J loses 4 bases; junction bases beyond the gene matches: 5. The germline V gene sets CDR1 to SGHVS and CDR2 to FQNEAQ.

Using the deep immunoSEQ assay, multiplex PCR amplified TCR CDR3 regions from genomic DNA. Extracted genomic DNA from each cell subset was distributed evenly across all wells of several immunoSEQ 96-well plates, and each plate was treated as a replicate. For sorted subsets, around 200 ng genomic DNA, equal to approximately 30,000 T cell genomes, was loaded into each replicate PCR. The purified libraries were quantified using a Qubit 3.0 fluorometer, sized with a Bioanalyzer 2100, and then quantified again using the KAPA Library Quantification kit. A separate single-read 150-cycle Illumina NextSeq 550 flow cell was used to sequence each immunoSEQ 96-well plate. In the original analysis: The immunoSEQ output contained only junctional sequences without quality scores, so filtering could not match that applied to full-length reads. To assign V/J genes and CDR3, sequences were annotated against IMGT germline references using PyIR, a Python wrapper for IgBLAST v1.9. Any read was removed if the V/J assignment was weak (E-value above 1e-6), the CDR3 was missing, or the read contained stop codons, out-of-frame junctions, or ambiguous translated residues. A V3J clonotype was defined by an identical inferred V gene, J gene, and CDR3 amino acid sequence. The percentage overlap between two repertoires was calculated by dividing the number of shared unique clonotypes by the size of the smaller repertoire. Richness of each repertoire was evaluated using RTK rarefaction, the Chao1 estimator, and Recon v2.1 estimates of unobserved clonotypes. Generation probabilities were computed with OLGA for all TCRbeta clonotypes obtained by the gDNA method from several donors. TCRdb mirrors the immuneACCESS table, restricted to in-frame sequences. Some clones are absent from its copies; in checked studies, under half trace to an unresolved V gene, and the reason for the others is unknown. The V and J calls and clone size are taken from that table; D and trimming were inferred from the DNA. In all, the sample holds roughly 2,300,000 clones, and 92% of those were seen once. Approximately 0.4% of the sample rests with the top ten.

Broad study findings and their caveats: Based on pairwise subsampling, the degree of clonotype sharing among donors was expected to be affected by sequencing depth. Compared with non-shared clonotypes, the clonotypes found in all four sorted-subset donors had higher generation probabilities. The small number of donors limited the genetic and exposure-history diversity represented. Naive subsets generally had larger estimated clonotype richness than memory subsets did. When several donors were compared, the shared fraction of clonotypes was about 5.2% for naive CD4, about 4% for naive CD8, roughly 2.5% for memory CD4, and 0.3% to 0.5% for memory CD8. Rarefaction of sorted-subset datasets indicated incomplete sequencing despite the large sequencing depth. Sampling was restricted to blood, and TCR repertoires in tissues likely differ from the TCR repertoires found in blood.

Remarks on this clone: The specificity of this receptor is unknown. Per-base qualities were not stored, and no clone one base away is much larger.

Sequencing was carried out using naive CD4+ T cells from PBMCs. The cell subset or site tag for this specimen amounts to: CD45RA+ positively selected. The sequence links TRBV7-8 to TRBJ2-7, and 8 bases in between align with TRBD1. The receptor was isolated from a man in his late teens or twenties in good health. Some clones in this sample may be carry-over from other donors' samples. The DNA sequence is given as TGTGCCAGCAGAACCCAGGGGGCTTACGAGCAGTACTTC. This gives the protein CASRTQGAYEQYF.